The T cell receptor (beta chain) described here comes from a study of blood T cells in healthy people across ages. Whole-study results and caveats: Long-lived and aged donors differed, with more naive CD4+ cells and higher diversity in the long-lived. Shifts in expanded clonotypes may have been confounded by donor CMV status, which was unknown.

This clonotype came up many times. Its antigen remains unknown. Donors each provided approximately 9.6 milliliters of peripheral blood. Extraction yielded at least 5 micrograms of total RNA per sample. Combining a sample-barcoded 5' primer with a J-beta primer mix, a second PCR ran for about 6 to 12 cycles. TCRdb used MiXCR to reprocess the 5' RACE reads, holding one entry per CDR3 protein. Of hundreds of thousands of distinct CDR3 sequences in the sample, approximately 21% were seen once. The TCR comes from an older man in good health. The material sequenced was blood.

CDR3 DNA sequence: TGCGCCAGCAGCCAACTAGGACAGGGGGCAGGAAACGAGCAGTACTTC. Its translation: CASSQLGQGAGNEQYF. This sequence joins TRBV4-1 and TRBJ2-7; the match to TRBD1 covers 11 bases. The CDR3 consists of 16 residues. Germline-derived CDR1 and CDR2 are MGHRA and YSYEKL. Trimming removed 2 bases from V and 5 bases from J; junction bases left unmatched: 8.